Detailed here is one TCR beta chain. Its target is unknown. Sequencing used immunoSEQ multiplex PCR; TCRdb keeps in-frame clones, though not all of them. The sample has roughly 5,000 clones; approximately 65% are singletons. The data were obtained in a study of CD8 T cell repertoires and HIV-1 epitope variants. Looked up from germline, CDR1 is SGHVS and CDR2 is FNYEAQ. V trimming: 3 bases; J trimming: 7 bases; junction bases outside the gene matches: 12. The CDR3 is 18 amino acids. The rearrangement joins TRBV7-6 to TRBJ2-1; 13 nucleotides match TRBD2. This TCR derives from a male donor with HIV. Material: cultured CD8+ T cells derived from PBMCs. The chain's CDR3 is CASSFTSGGAGSPNEQFF. CDR3 bases: TGTGCCAGCAGCTTCACTAGCGGGGGGGCCGGGAGCCCTAATGAGCAGTTCTTC.